The 4 T cell receptor beta chains reported below all come from one sample, sequenced in a study of brain T cells in children with intractable seizures. The protocol was immunoSEQ multiplex PCR, while the TCRdb copy is restricted to in-frame clones and leaves out a portion. The sample consists of about 120,000 clones, 94% of them appearing once. Sequences were derived from peripheral blood, sampled at surgery. These receptor sequences come from a boy under three years old with hemimegalencephaly and intractable seizures.

J is TRBJ1-2 and V is TRBV28; D remains unclear. CDR1 and CDR2 from the germline V gene are MDHEN and SYDVKM. The CDR3 length is 11 residues. V gave up 6 bases and J gave up 3 bases, with 5 bases separating them. The CDR3 DNA is TGTGCCAGCAGGGATTACTATGGCTACACCTTC. This translates into CASRDYYGYTF.

A single count supports this clone. The chain recombines TRBV7-9 with TRBJ2-7, with TRBD1 identical over 7 bases. The CDR3 totals 14 residues. The germline gives CDR1 SEHNR, CDR2 FQNEAQ (reference sequence). V shed 5 bases and J 2 bases; nucleotides not matched to a gene: 6. This CDR3 is CASSPPRGPYEQYF. The CDR3 DNA is TGTGCCAGCAGCCCCCCGAGGGGGCCCTACGAGCAGTACTTC.

V is TRBV28 and J is TRBJ2-7; the D gene is possibly TRBD1 (5 bases). Trimming left V 6 bases short and J 3 bases short, with 9 bases between. This CDR3 is 12 amino acids long. In germline, CDR1 is MDHEN, CDR2 SYDVKM. The CDR3 bases are TGTGCCAGCAGGCAGGGCCTCTACGAGCAGTACTTC. Its protein product is CASRQGLYEQYF.

This chain connects TRBV9 to TRBJ2-5, with D possibly being TRBD2 (5 bases). The CDR3 runs to 15 residues. V lost 0 bases, J lost 4 bases, and 13 bases lay in between. Germline CDR1 is SGDLS and CDR2 is YYNGEE. This CDR3 is CASSVGRGRRETQYF. CDR3 sequence (DNA): TGTGCCAGCAGCGTAGGTCGGGGTAGGCGAGAGACCCAGTACTTC.